Shown below are 29 T cell receptor beta chains from a single sample sequenced in a study of OX40 agonist ivuxolimab in advanced cancers. Sequencing used immunoSEQ multiplex PCR; TCRdb keeps in-frame clones, though not all of them. The sample lists about 100,000 clones; approximately 89% were seen once. This specimen was CD4+ or CD8+ T cells sorted from blood, taken in a trial of the OX40 agonist ivuxolimab. These TCRs come from an adult with an advanced solid tumor such as melanoma, head and neck, liver or kidney cancer.

A remark on this clone: Mismatch with germline at one junction end may stem from a read error. The chain joins TRBV18 to TRBJ2-1, with D perhaps matching TRBD1 (6 bases). CDR1 is KGHSH and CDR2 is LQKENI in the germline V gene. The CDR3 consists of 13 residues. CDR3 loop: CATSGTSHNEQFF. In DNA, the CDR3 is TGTGCCACCTCAGGGACATCACACAATGAGCAGTTCTTC.

This clone was counted a single time. The J gene is TRBJ1-6, the V gene TRBV30; D ambiguous. The length of the CDR3 is 12 residues. V was cut by 5 bases and J by 7 bases, with 9 bases left in between. Per the germline V gene, CDR1 is GTSNPN and CDR2 is SVGIG (reference sequence). The CDR3 is CAWSSGNSPLHF. The CDR3, as DNA: TGTGCCTGGTCGTCGGGAAATTCACCCCTCCACTTT.

The chain uses TRBV28 and TRBJ2-7; TRBD2 matches 7 bases. Germline V gene sequence: CDR1 MDHEN, CDR2 SYDVKM. Trimming took 9 bases from V and 3 from J; bases not matched to a gene: 14. The CDR3 length is 15 residues. CDR3 sequence reads: CASSRIGTTIYEQYF. CDR3 DNA sequence: TGTGCCAGTAGCCGCATAGGGACTACCATCTACGAGCAGTACTTC.

The chain links TRBV5-6 to TRBJ1-2; 8 bases are shared with TRBD1. The junction had 10 bases not matched to a gene; V was cut back by 4 bases and J by 5 bases. Germline V gene data show CDR1 as SGHDT and CDR2 as YYEEEE. CDR3 size: 15 residues. CDR3 sequence (DNA): TGTGCCAGCAGCCAAGATCGACAGGGGAAGTATGGCTACACCTTC. Amino acids: CASSQDRQGKYGYTF.

The V call is TRBV18, the J call TRBJ2-1, with 11 bases fitting TRBD2. CDR1 KGHSH and CDR2 LQKENI come from the germline V gene. Trimming removed 5 bases from V and 7 bases from J; junction bases left unmatched: 13. CDR3 size: 17 residues. CDR3 sequence: CASSLHLAGGPGNEQFF. As DNA, the CDR3 is TGTGCCAGCTCATTACACTTAGCGGGAGGGCCGGGAAATGAGCAGTTCTTC.

V and J are TRBV29-1 and TRBJ2-1, with 12 bases that match TRBD2. This CDR3 contains 14 residues. The germline gives CDR1 SQVTM, CDR2 ANQGSEA. With V trimmed by 1 base and J by 6 bases, 1 base remained unmatched. The CDR3 DNA sequence: TGCAGCGTTGAAGCTAGCGGGGGGGCCAATGAGCAGTTCTTC. This sequence encodes CSVEASGGANEQFF.

The CDR3 is CASRVTVLETGYEQYF. The CDR3 DNA reads TGTGCCAGCAGGGTGACAGTGTTGGAAACCGGATACGAGCAGTACTTC. The chain combines TRBV2 with TRBJ2-7, with D possibly being TRBD1 (5 bases). This CDR3 is built from 16 residues. CDR1 is SNHLY and CDR2 is FYNNEI in the germline V gene. V was clipped by 6 bases and J by 4 bases, with 22 bases between them. Complete variable domain (other parts from reference TRBV2 and TRBJ2-7): EPEVTQTPSHQVTQMGQEVILRCVPISNHLYFYWYRQILGQKVEFLVSFYNNEISEKSEIFDDQFSVERPDGSNFTLKIRSTKLEDSAMYFCASRVTVLETGYEQYFGPGTRLTVT.

The chain links TRBV6-5 to TRBJ2-2; D remains unclear. Germline values: CDR1 MNHEY, CDR2 SVGAGI. Trimming pared 2 bases from V and 2 bases from J, leaving 6 bases between. The CDR3 covers 14 residues. CDR3 in amino acids: CASSYLTNTGELFF. The DNA for the CDR3 is TGTGCCAGCAGTTACCTGACTAACACCGGGGAGCTGTTTTTT.

This chain connects TRBV19 to TRBJ2-2; 7 bases are shared with TRBD2. V was pared by 6 bases and J by 3 bases, with 7 bases of the junction left unmatched. CDR1 is LNHDA, CDR2 SQIVND, per germline (reference sequence). The CDR3 runs to 15 residues. The CDR3 loop is CASSSAGVYTGELFF. CDR3 bases: TGTGCCAGTAGCTCGGCGGGAGTGTACACCGGGGAGCTGTTTTTT.

The rearrangement uses TRBV6-1 and TRBJ2-7; 14 bases match TRBD2. This CDR3 comprises 15 residues. V trimming: 8 bases; J trimming: 5 bases; junction bases outside the gene matches: 8. From germline, CDR1 is MNHNS and CDR2 SASEGT. The CDR3 DNA is TGTGCCAGCTTTAGACTAGCGGGAGGGCCCAACGAGCAGTACTTC. The encoded protein is CASFRLAGGPNEQYF.

The J gene is TRBJ1-4, the V gene TRBV27, with a tentative D call TRBD1 (6 bases). CDR1 MNHEY and CDR2 SMNVEV come from the germline V gene (reference sequence). Between the trimmed V and J ends, which lost 5 bases and 5 bases, there was a span of 21 bases. The CDR3 length is 17 residues. The CDR3 nucleotides read TGTGCCAGCAGTAAAAGGGGGACTTCATTACGGAATGAAAAACTGTTTTTT. Translation gives CASSKRGTSLRNEKLFF.

This chain uses TRBV10-3 with TRBJ2-3; 10 bases line up with TRBD2. With V trimmed by 4 bases and J by 0 bases, 4 bases remained unmatched. This CDR3 has 16 amino acids. Germline CDR1 and CDR2: ENHRY and SYGVKD. The CDR3 spells CAISGKTSGSTDTQYF. The DNA of the CDR3 is TGTGCCATCAGTGGGAAGACTAGCGGGAGCACAGATACGCAGTATTTT.

This rearrangement joins TRBV9 to TRBJ2-2, with TRBD2 as a possible D gene (5 bases). The CDR3 extends over 18 amino acids. The germline gives CDR1 SGDLS, CDR2 YYNGEE. Trimming left V 4 bases short and J 1 base short, with 20 bases between. The CDR3 DNA follows: TGTGCCAGCAGCACCGGAGGAGTGGACTCGCTGAACACCGGGGAGCTGTTTTTT. Its protein product is CASSTGGVDSLNTGELFF.

This chain joins TRBV5-5 and TRBJ1-1; D remains ambiguous. This CDR3 is built from 13 residues. Trimming removed 7 bases from V and 2 bases from J, with 12 bases in between. The germline V gene has CDR1 SGHKS and CDR2 YYEKEE (reference sequence). CDR3 DNA: TGTGCCAGCGTACTGGCGGACAACACTGAAGCTTTCTTT. It is translated as CASVLADNTEAFF. Complete variable domain (other parts from reference TRBV5-5 and TRBJ1-1): DAGVTQSPTHLIKTRGQQVTLRCSPISGHKSVSWYQQVLGQGPQFIFQYYEKEERGRGNFPDRFSARQFPNYSSELNVNALLLGDSALYLCASVLADNTEAFFGQGTRLTVV.

The chain is built from TRBV15 and TRBJ1-3; D is uncertain. The CDR3 is 17 residues long. V lost 2 bases to trimming and J lost 0 bases, with 14 bases between them. Germline V gene data show CDR1 as LNHNV and CDR2 as YYDKDF (reference sequence). The DNA for the CDR3 is TGTGCCACCAGCAGAAGACATATCTTAAACTCTGGAAACACCATATATTTT. It specifies CATSRRHILNSGNTIYF.

The V and J genes are TRBV6-1 and TRBJ2-3; 8 positions match TRBD1. Germline V lookup: CDR1 MNHNS, CDR2 SASEGT. The CDR3 contains 14 residues. V was pared by 10 bases and J by 0 bases, with 6 bases of the junction left unmatched. CDR3 loop: CATTTGGSTDTQYF. CDR3 DNA: TGTGCCACGACAACAGGGGGGAGCACAGATACGCAGTATTTT.

This clone was observed a few times. The rearrangement links TRBV5-1 to TRBJ2-5; D tentatively fits TRBD1 or TRBD2 (5 bases each). The V gene's germline CDR1 is SGHRS and CDR2 YFSETQ. V was pared by 4 bases and J by 4 bases, with 14 bases between. The CDR3 sequence is 14 residues long. The CDR3 bases are TGCGCCAGCAGCAAGGTCCAGGGAGTAGAGACCCAGTACTTC. It encodes CASSKVQGVETQYF.

The rearrangement links TRBV6-6 to TRBJ2-2; TRBD1 is a possible D gene (6 bases). The CDR3 has 14 residues. Germline CDR1 reads MNHNY; CDR2 reads SVGAGI (reference sequence). Deletions cut 10 bases from V and 5 bases from J, with 17 bases between. CDR3 DNA: TGTGCCACCCAGACAACAGGGACGACCGGGGAGCTGTTTTTT. This encodes CATQTTGTTGELFF.

The chain recombines TRBV10-1 with TRBJ2-7; TRBD2 matches at 7 bases. Germline lookup yields CDR1 WNHNN and CDR2 SYGVQD (reference sequence). V dropped 4 bases and J dropped 6; count of bases not matched to a gene: 3. CDR3 length: 12 amino acids. CDR3 sequence: CASSATGGEQYF. Here the CDR3 DNA reads TGCGCCAGCAGTGCCACGGGGGGCGAGCAGTACTTC.

The rearrangement uses TRBV19 and TRBJ2-2; 12 bases match TRBD2. This CDR3 comprises 15 residues. Germline assignment: CDR1 LNHDA and CDR2 SQIVND (reference sequence). Germline trimming cut 4 bases from V and 7 bases from J; bases unmatched to any gene: 4. The CDR3 nucleotides are TGTGCCAGTAGTAAAGGACTAGCGGGGTACGGGGAGCTGTTTTTT. Protein: CASSKGLAGYGELFF.

In this sample, this clone turned up once. V usage is TRBV6-6 and J usage is TRBJ2-7, with D perhaps TRBD1 (7 bases). The length of the CDR3 is 14 residues. Germline-derived CDR1 and CDR2 are MNHNY and SVGAGI (reference sequence). V was pared by 6 bases and J by 0 bases, with 12 bases between. CDR3 loop: CASRNRGGSYEQYF. The CDR3 nucleotides read TGTGCCAGCAGGAACAGGGGAGGCTCCTACGAGCAGTACTTC.

The rearrangement uses TRBV28 and TRBJ2-7; 7 nucleotides align to TRBD1. V trimming: 5 bases; J trimming: 3 bases; junction bases outside the gene matches: 7. The germline gives CDR1 MDHEN, CDR2 SYDVKM. This CDR3 is built from 14 residues. CDR3 residues: CASSPGQEFYEQYF. The CDR3 bases are TGTGCCAGCAGTCCTGGACAGGAGTTCTACGAGCAGTACTTC.

This sequence joins TRBV6-4 and TRBJ2-6, with D tentatively TRBD1 (6 bases). V lost 4 bases and J 2 bases, leaving 9 bases between the germline ends. This CDR3 has 15 residues. Germline V gives CDR1 MRHNA, CDR2 SNTAGT. The chain's CDR3 is CASSVQGAGANVLTF. The CDR3 bases are TGTGCCAGCAGTGTACAGGGTGCTGGGGCCAACGTCCTGACTTTC.

The chain carries TRBV6-5 and TRBJ2-7, with D perhaps TRBD1 (6 bases). The V gene lost 4 bases and the J gene lost 0 bases, with 13 bases spanning the gap. Looked up from germline, CDR1 is MNHEY and CDR2 is SVGAGI. The CDR3 spans 15 residues. CDR3 amino acids: CASSSRHRASYEQYF. DNA for the CDR3: TGTGCCAGCAGTTCACGACACAGGGCCTCCTACGAGCAGTACTTC.

This rearrangement joins TRBV6-1 to TRBJ2-7; TRBD2 aligns across 8 bases. CDR3 size: 14 residues. Per the germline V gene, CDR1 is MNHNS and CDR2 is SASEGT. The V and J ends lost 6 bases and 6 bases, in that order; junction bases with no gene match: 10. CDR3 DNA: TGTGCCAGCAGCCTGGGGGGGACTAGTCCCGAGCAGTACTTC. Translation: CASSLGGTSPEQYF.

V and J are TRBV9 and TRBJ2-5; 8 nucleotides match TRBD1. Trimming removed 2 bases from V and 2 bases from J; junction bases left unmatched: 2. Germline V gene sequence: CDR1 SGDLS, CDR2 YYNGEE. CDR3 size: 14 residues. The CDR3 coding sequence is TGTGCCAGCAGCGTCGGACAGGGTCAAGAGACCCAGTACTTC. Its translation is CASSVGQGQETQYF.

This clone was seen only once. The chain carries TRBV9 and TRBJ1-3; the D gene is possibly TRBD1 (5 bases). Germline CDR1 is SGDLS and CDR2 is YYNGEE. The ends were cut back, 4 bases at V and 0 bases at J, with 14 bases in the middle. The CDR3 consists of 16 residues. CDR3 amino acids: CASSPGTLVSGNTIYF. In DNA, the CDR3 is TGTGCCAGCAGCCCCGGGACCCTCGTCTCTGGAAACACCATATATTTT.

This chain links TRBV7-9 with TRBJ1-3; a possible D gene is TRBD1 (5 bases). The CDR3 runs to 15 residues. V lost 2 bases to trimming and J lost 5 bases, with 13 bases between them. Germline loops: CDR1 SEHNR, CDR2 FQNEAQ (reference sequence). CDR3 bases: TGTGCCAGCAGCTTATGGCAGGGCCGGAGAAACACCATATATTTT. Its protein product is CASSLWQGRRNTIYF.

V gene TRBV14 combines with J gene TRBJ1-2; D call uncertain. CDR3 length equals 12 residues. Germline CDR1 is SGHDN and CDR2 is FVKESK. The V end lost 5 bases, the J end lost 8 bases, and 12 bases lay between the germline ends. The CDR3 DNA reads as TGTGCCAGCAGCTACAGTTCGTTCGGCTACACCTTC. Translation gives CASSYSSFGYTF.